These 17 T cell receptor beta chains originate from one sample sequenced in a study of tissue T cells after allogeneic stem cell transplantation (dated 2022 in TCRdb). The library was built by means of the immunoSEQ multiplex PCR assay. Drawn from immuneACCESS, this table holds only the in-frame rearrangements with V and J called that TCRdb kept. Clones are partly lost; checked studies trace under half to an unresolved V gene and leave the rest unexplained. For this sample there are about 6,900 clones; about 53% appear just once. The top ten constitute around 4% of the sample. The time point label, read with the paper, signifies: mouse harvest day 7 after allogeneic transplant. Each mouse graft, delivered by tail vein injection, combined 10^6 splenic CD5+ T cells with 10^7 T-cell-depleted bone marrow cells. The sample was gut tissue. The source of these receptors is a female BALB/c mouse given C57BL/6 T cells with graft-versus-host disease after an allogeneic hematopoietic cell transplant.

About this clone itself: Genes here carry mouse names. Read data end 1 residue before the CDR3 end; the end is taken from the germline J gene. The same CDR3 arises from other DNA sequences in this sample as well. The V call is TRBV26, the J call TRBJ2-7, with D unresolved. Germline CDR1 reads KGHPV; CDR2 reads FQNQEV (reference sequence). Trimming took off 4 bases at V and 4 bases at J, with 5 bases between the two ends. The length of the CDR3 is 11 residues. The sequenced CDR3 bases are TGTGCCAGCAGTCCCTCATATGAACAGTAC. It encodes CASSPSYEQY. The full CDR3 is CASSPSYEQYF.

Comment on this clone: Mouse gene names apply. From the germline J gene comes the end of the CDR3, since the read stops 1 residue before it. This chain connects TRBV26 to TRBJ2-5; D remains ambiguous. CDR1 and CDR2 from the germline V gene are KGHPV and FQNQEV (reference sequence). V lost 3 bases to trimming and J lost 0 bases, with 4 bases between them. There are 13 residues in the CDR3. The CDR3 bases that were read are TGTGCCAGCAGTCTCCTTAACCAAGACACCCAGTAC. This encodes CASSLLNQDTQY. The entire CDR3 reads CASSLLNQDTQYF.

In the case of this clone: Each gene name is a mouse one. Read sequence stops 1 residue before the CDR3 end, and the germline J gene provides the missing end. The chain links TRBV14 to TRBJ1-2, with a weak D call TRBD1 (6 bases). CDR3 length equals 14 residues. The germline V and J ends were trimmed by 1 base and 0 bases, with 7 bases remaining between them. Germline V lookup: CDR1 SGHDT, CDR2 FRDEAV. The sequenced CDR3 bases are TGTGCCAGCAGTTTCAGGACAGCAAACTCCGACTACACC. Translating gives CASSFRTANSDYT. The CDR3, in full, reads CASSFRTANSDYTF.

This clone is medium-sized by share. Each gene name is a mouse one. CDR3 bases read: TGTGCCAGCAGCCCCCCCAGGAATAACTATGCTGAGCAGTTC. Translation gives CASSPPRNNYAEQF. The full CDR3 is CASSPPRNNYAEQFF. This rearrangement joins TRBV5 to TRBJ2-1; D remains unclear. The observed sequence ends 1 residue before the CDR3 terminus, with the missing tail filled in from the germline J gene. Germline-derived CDR1 and CDR2 are LGHNA and YNLKQL (reference sequence). The CDR3 extends over 15 amino acids. V was clipped by 4 bases and J by 0 bases, with 10 bases between them.

Notes on this clone: Gene names are the mouse ones. Read sequence stops 1 residue before the CDR3 end, and the germline J gene provides the missing end. The V gene is TRBV3, the J gene TRBJ2-2; no clear D gene. The CDR3 has 14 amino acids. V was cut by 2 bases and J by 1 base, with 5 bases left in between. Germline assignment: CDR1 SNHLY and CDR2 FYNGKV (reference sequence). CDR3 DNA (partial): TGTGCCAGCAGCTTAACCATAAACACCGGGCAGCTCTAC. Its translation is CASSLTINTGQLY. The full-length CDR3 reads as CASSLTINTGQLYF.

Concerning this clone itself: Germline and genes here are mouse. The observed sequence ends 1 residue before the CDR3 terminus, with the missing tail filled in from the germline J gene. The V gene is TRBV26, the J gene TRBJ2-1; the D gene is possibly TRBD1 (5 bases). CDR3 length: 13 residues. V dropped 4 bases and J dropped 1 base, with 5 bases sitting between them. CDR1 and CDR2 (germline): KGHPV, FQNQEV (reference sequence). Here the CDR3 reads CASSRQNYAEQFF. The CDR3 DNA, read in part, is TGTGCCAGCAGTCGACAGAACTATGCTGAGCAGTTC.

A remark on this clone: Any gene name here is a mouse gene name. The CDR3 end lies 1 residue beyond the end of the read and is filled in from the germline J gene. The chain employs TRBV26 and TRBJ2-3, with 8 bases fitting TRBD2. The CDR3 runs 16 residues. CDR1 and CDR2 (germline): KGHPV, FQNQEV (reference sequence). V was clipped by 1 base and J by 0 bases; unmatched bases: 3. The sequenced part of the CDR3 DNA is TGTGCCAGCAGTCTGTGGACTGGGCTTAGTGCAGAAACGCTGTAT. This codes for CASSLWTGLSAETLY. The full CDR3 protein is CASSLWTGLSAETLYF.

As for this clone: A read error may produce the germline difference seen at one junction end. Germline and genes here are mouse. The read ends 1 residue shy of where the CDR3 ends; the end is completed using the germline J gene. The same CDR3 arises from other DNA sequences in this sample as well. The rearrangement uses TRBV24 and TRBJ2-5, with 10 bases fitting TRBD1. The germline CDR1 and CDR2 sequences are KGHTA and FRNEEI. The CDR3 is 15 amino acids. The CDR3 region is CASSRTGGDQDTQYF. The DNA read from the CDR3 is TGTGCCAGCAGTCGGACAGGGGGAGACCAGGACACCCAGTAC.

For this clone: Germline and genes: mouse. The sequenced fragment ends 1 residue before the CDR3 boundary, so the rest is inferred from the germline J gene. This chain links TRBV23 with TRBJ2-7; the table's D call TRBD2 went unverified against the DNA. The CDR3 is made up of 15 amino acids. Germline CDR1 is KGHTA and CDR2 is FQNQQP. CDR3 DNA, as far as it was read: TGCTCCAGCAGTCAATCGACTGGGCCCTCCTATGAACAGTAC. Its protein product is CSSSQSTGPSYEQY. The whole CDR3 sequence is CSSSQSTGPSYEQYF. The complete variable domain, with remaining parts taken from reference TRBV23 and TRBJ2-7, reads DAAVTQKPRYLIKMKGQEAEMKCIPEKGHTAVFWYQQKQSKELKFLIYFQNQQPLDQIDMVKERFSAVCPSSSLCSLGIRTCEAEDSALYLCSSSQSTGPSYEQYFGPGTRLTVL.

To note about this clone: The gene names here belong to mouse. From the germline J gene comes the end of the CDR3, since the read stops 1 residue before it. The chain joins TRBV12-1 to TRBJ2-7; D is ambiguous. V shed 0 bases and J shed 0 bases, with 8 bases lying between them. Germline CDR1 is SGHSN and CDR2 is HYEKVE. This CDR3 spans 14 amino acids. The CDR3 loop is CASSLEVLSYEQYF. Incomplete CDR3 DNA: TGTGCCAGCTCTCTCGAGGTTCTCTCCTATGAACAGTAC.

In the case of this clone: Genes and germline are mouse. The read comes to an end 1 residue before the CDR3 does, leaving the germline J gene to fill in the end. J is TRBJ1-5 and V is TRBV26, with D uncertain. Germline-derived CDR1 and CDR2 are KGHPV and FQNQEV (reference sequence). The CDR3 has 14 amino acids. The ends were cut back, 2 bases at V and 1 base at J, with 6 bases in the middle. The covered CDR3 bases are TGTGCCAGCAGTCTGAGCCAGAACAACCAGGCTCCGCTT. It yields the protein CASSLSQNNQAPL. In full, the CDR3 is CASSLSQNNQAPLF.

Comment on this clone: Gene names denote mouse genes. The CDR3 end lies 1 residue beyond the end of the read and is filled in from the germline J gene. The J gene is TRBJ1-1, the V gene TRBV3; 11 nucleotides agree with TRBD1. The CDR3 covers 13 residues. Losses at the gene ends were 4 bases for V and 9 bases for J; bases not matched to a gene: 4. Looked up from germline, CDR1 is SNHLY and CDR2 is FYNGKV (reference sequence). This CDR3 is CASSSGQGEKVFF. The covered CDR3 bases are TGTGCCAGCAGCTCGGGACAGGGGGAAAAAGTCTTC.

A note on this clone: Gene labels here are mouse ones. The read stops 1 residue short of the end of the CDR3; the missing end is completed from the germline J gene. The chain uses TRBV26 and TRBJ1-1; D is perhaps TRBD1 (6 bases). V shed 8 bases and J shed 0 bases, with 10 bases lying between them. Germline V gene data show CDR1 as KGHPV and CDR2 as FQNQEV (reference sequence). The length of the CDR3 is 13 residues. Partial CDR3 DNA: TGTGCCAGCGAGGGACATCCAAACACAGAAGTCTTC. Its translation is CASEGHPNTEVF. The full CDR3 reads CASEGHPNTEVFF.

A note on this clone: The genes are named according to mouse. The read comes to an end 1 residue before the CDR3 does, leaving the germline J gene to fill in the end. The chain employs TRBV1 and TRBJ2-7; TRBD2 matches 10 bases. The CDR3 is made up of 14 amino acids. CDR1 is NSQYPW and CDR2 is LRSPGD in the germline V gene (reference sequence). J lost 3 bases, V lost 4 bases, and 3 bases had no gene match. CDR3 amino acids: CTCSGGTGVYEQYF. CDR3 bases read: TGCACCTGCAGTGGCGGGACTGGGGTCTATGAACAGTAC.

Of note for this clone: Gene labels here are mouse ones. The sequence runs out 1 residue before the end of the CDR3; the remainder is reconstructed from the germline J gene. The chain joins TRBV24 to TRBJ1-4; 8 bases are shared with TRBD1. V gave up 1 base and J gave up 7 bases; unmatched junction bases: 5. Germline values: CDR1 KGHTA, CDR2 FRNEEI. The CDR3 spans 15 residues. The DNA read from the CDR3 is TGTGCCAGCAGTCTGTCAGGACAGGGTGCCGAAAGATTATTT. Translated: CASSLSGQGAERLF. The whole CDR3 sequence reads CASSLSGQGAERLFF.

In the case of this clone: Gene names and germline refer to mouse. The read finishes 1 residue shy of the CDR3 end, and the germline J gene is used to complete it. The sample carries other DNA sequences with the same CDR3. The gene calls are TRBV3 and TRBJ1-2, with D unclear. The V end lost 0 bases, the J end lost 0 bases, and 2 bases lay between the germline ends. CDR3 length: 13 residues. Per the germline V gene, CDR1 is SNHLY and CDR2 is FYNGKV (reference sequence). Here the CDR3 reads CASSLAANSDYTF. The CDR3 DNA, read in part, is TGTGCCAGCAGCTTAGCGGCAAACTCCGACTACACC. Complete variable domain (other parts from reference TRBV3 and TRBJ1-2): GPKVLQIPSHQIIDMGQMVTLNCDPVSNHLYFYWYKQILGQQMEFLVNFYNGKVMEKSKLFKDQFSVERPDGSYFTLKIQPTALEDSAVYFCASSLAANSDYTFGSGTRLLVI.

Sample share makes this clone medium-sized. All gene names here are mouse names. The DNA ends 1 residue before the CDR3 does, and the rest of the CDR3 is filled in from the germline J gene. The chain is built from TRBV1 and TRBJ2-2; D may be TRBD1 (5 bases). The germline gives CDR1 NSQYPW, CDR2 LRSPGD (reference sequence). The V end lost 4 bases, the J end lost 2 bases, and 5 bases lay between the germline ends. This CDR3 has 13 residues. CDR3 in amino acids: CTCSEGNTGQLYF. Incomplete CDR3 DNA: TGCACCTGCAGTGAGGGGAACACCGGGCAGCTCTAC.